This T cell receptor (beta chain) was identified during a study of blood T cells in healthy people across ages. Comment on this clonotype: Its cognate antigen is unknown.

Study outcomes and limitations: Naive CD4+ cell counts and diversity both ran higher in long-lived than in aged donors.

The CDR3 consists of 15 residues. Germline V gene data show CDR1 as MGHDK and CDR2 as SYGVNS. Trimming took off 5 bases at V and 4 bases at J, with 18 bases between the two ends. Healthy Caucasians from Russia aged about 6 to 95 served as donors. Next came a second PCR, run for about 6 to 11 cycles, which used a sample-barcoded 5' primer along with a J-beta primer mix. TCRdb passed the 5' RACE reads through MiXCR, listing each CDR3 protein once. The sample lists 800,000 to 1,300,000 distinct CDR3 sequences, under 30% occurring once. These data are also associated with another study on T cells of mothers and their children. This second study says: Maternal samples each gave over 9 million TCR beta CDR3 reads, and child samples approximately 2.8 million each.

This TCR was recovered from a girl aged 2 to 10 in good health. V usage is TRBV25-1 and J usage is TRBJ2-7; the D is unclear. The sequencing input was blood. This CDR3 is CASSMLMGKGYEQYF. The DNA of the CDR3 is TGTGCCAGCAGTATGTTAATGGGGAAGGGTTACGAGCAGTACTTC.